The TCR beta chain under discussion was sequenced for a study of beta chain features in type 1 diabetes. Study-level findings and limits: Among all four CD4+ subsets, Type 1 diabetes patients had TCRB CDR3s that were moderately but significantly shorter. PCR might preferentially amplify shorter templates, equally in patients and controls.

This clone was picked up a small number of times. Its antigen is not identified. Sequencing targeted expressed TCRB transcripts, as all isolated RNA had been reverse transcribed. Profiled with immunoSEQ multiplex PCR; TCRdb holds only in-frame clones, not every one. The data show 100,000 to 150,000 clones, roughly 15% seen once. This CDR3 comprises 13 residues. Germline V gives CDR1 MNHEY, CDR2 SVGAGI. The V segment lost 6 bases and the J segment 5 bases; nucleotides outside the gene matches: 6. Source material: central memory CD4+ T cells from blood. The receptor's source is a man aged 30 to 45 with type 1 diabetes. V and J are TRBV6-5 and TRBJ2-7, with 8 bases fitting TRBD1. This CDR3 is CASSRDRRDEQYF. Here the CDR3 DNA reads TGTGCCAGCAGCCGGGACAGGCGAGACGAGCAGTACTTC.